This record concerns one TCR beta chain sequence. What it recognizes is unknown. This sample also contains other DNA sequences that code for the same CDR3. The record originates from a study of T cell responses to AZD1222 COVID-19 vaccine. Broader study findings: Variant regions that are unmutated are reportedly the target of nearly half of spike-specific TCRs. Donor demographics were predominantly white British with a female majority; clonal diversity may be underestimated.

This CDR3 comprises 17 residues. Germline CDR1 is SGHRS and CDR2 is YFSETQ. The trim removed 7 bases at V and 0 bases at J, leaving 14 bases unmatched. Profiled with immunoSEQ multiplex PCR; TCRdb holds only in-frame clones, not every one. This repertoire shows approximately 200,000 clones, 90% to 95% found once; its top ten account for 7.5% to 9.5%. The receptor's source is an adult in good health. The material was peripheral blood, obtained on day 0 of AZD1222 vaccination. The chain has TRBV5-1 and TRBJ2-7, with TRBD2 identical over 9 bases. The CDR3 here is CASSWSSGRLSSYEQYF. For the CDR3, the DNA is TGCGCCAGCTCGTGGTCGAGCGGGAGGCTCAGCTCCTACGAGCAGTACTTC.